The 20 T cell receptor beta chains reported below all come from one sample, sequenced in a study of identical twins. TCRdb redid the calling of the 5' RACE reads with MiXCR, one entry per CDR3 protein. The sample has 270,000 or so distinct CDR3 sequences, approximately 8.6% seen once; the top ten hold approximately 3%. The data also belong to a second study, concerning yellow fever vaccine responses in identical twins.

What was sequenced was CD8+ T cells sorted from blood. The receptors originated from a woman aged 18-29 years in good health.

This clonotype was counted at least ten times. The chain employs TRBV5-1 and TRBJ2-7; 8 bases line up with TRBD1. Germline V gives CDR1 SGHRS, CDR2 YFSETQ. Trimming at V came to 0 bases and at J to 3 bases, leaving 11 bases not matched to a gene. The CDR3 spans 17 residues. The CDR3 here is CASSLGDRTGRIYEQYF. CDR3 DNA: TGCGCCAGCAGCTTGGGGGACAGGACAGGGAGGATCTACGAGCAGTACTTC. The whole variable domain, filled in from reference TRBV5-1 and TRBJ2-7, reads KAGVTQTPRYLIKTRGQQVTLSCSPISGHRSVSWYQQTPGQGLQFLFEYFSETQRNKGNFPGRFSGRQFSNSRSEMNVSTLELGDSALYLCASSLGDRTGRIYEQYFGPGTRLTVT.

This clonotype was found a few times. The V gene is TRBV3-1, the J gene TRBJ2-2; 9 bases are a match to TRBD1. Germline V gene lookup returns CDR1 LGHDT and CDR2 YNNKEL (reference sequence). The CDR3 covers 16 residues. With V trimmed by 0 bases and J by 5 bases, 4 bases remained unmatched. The CDR3 reads CASSQEGQGYTGELFF. The CDR3 DNA follows: TGTGCCAGCAGCCAAGAAGGACAGGGGTATACCGGGGAGCTGTTTTTT.

This chain connects TRBV20-1 to TRBJ2-1; D is possibly TRBD2 (6 bases). Trimming removed 7 bases from V and 0 bases from J, with 13 bases in between. The CDR3 runs 14 residues. In germline, CDR1 is DFQATT, CDR2 SNEGSKA (reference sequence). The CDR3 protein is CSVYRGSSYNEQFF. The CDR3 DNA reads as TGCAGTGTGTATCGGGGGAGCTCCTACAATGAGCAGTTCTTC.

This clonotype was seen a few times. The chain links TRBV6-2 or TRBV6-3 to TRBJ2-1, with a tentative D call TRBD2 (5 bases). This CDR3 region has 12 residues. V was shortened by 6 bases and J by 8 bases, with 11 bases between the two germline ends. Per germline, CDR1 MNHEY and CDR2 SVGEGT. The CDR3 DNA sequence: TGTGCCAGCAGCGACTATCCCGATGAGCAGTTCTTC. Protein product: CASSDYPDEQFF.

The V call is TRBV27, the J call TRBJ2-1, with TRBD2 as a possible D gene (7 bases). There are 15 residues in the CDR3. Trimming cost V 6 bases and J 9 bases, with 21 bases left between them. Germline lookup yields CDR1 MNHEY and CDR2 SMNVEV (reference sequence). Here the CDR3 reads CASRGGGGPITEQFF. CDR3 sequence (DNA): TGTGCCAGCAGAGGGGGGGGAGGGCCAATTACTGAGCAGTTCTTC.

In this sample, this clonotype turned up many times. This chain connects TRBV25-1 to TRBJ1-1; D unclear. Trimming removed 0 bases at V and 4 bases at J, with 0 bases between. This CDR3 contains 11 residues. Looked up from germline, CDR1 is MGHDK and CDR2 is SYGVNS. The CDR3 loop is CASSEYTEAFF. The CDR3 DNA is TGTGCCAGCAGTGAATACACTGAAGCTTTCTTT.

The rearrangement joins TRBV20-1 to TRBJ2-7; TRBD1 matches 8 bases. V gave up 4 bases and J gave up 3 bases; unmatched junction bases: 8. This CDR3 region has 14 residues. CDR1 is DFQATT, CDR2 SNEGSKA, per germline (reference sequence). This CDR3 is CSAKIGTGFYEQYF. CDR3 in DNA: TGCAGTGCTAAAATAGGGACAGGTTTCTACGAGCAGTACTTC.

This chain joins TRBV10-3 and TRBJ2-2; 8 nucleotides line up with TRBD1. Trimming took 0 bases from V and 4 from J; bases not matched to a gene: 4. The CDR3 totals 16 residues. The germline gives CDR1 ENHRY, CDR2 SYGVKD. CDR3 DNA sequence: TGTGCCATCAGTGAGTCAGGACAGGGTTTCACCGGGGAGCTGTTTTTT. Protein product: CAISESGQGFTGELFF.

The chain recombines TRBV7-6 with TRBJ2-1; 10 bases align to TRBD2. With V trimmed by 2 bases and J by 10 bases, 2 bases remained unmatched. Germline V gene sequence: CDR1 SGHVS, CDR2 FNYEAQ. The length of the CDR3 is 13 residues. CDR3 DNA: TGTGCCAGCAGCTTAAGTAGCGGGAGGGAGCAGTTCTTC. Encoded protein: CASSLSSGREQFF.

This clonotype was seen more than once but under ten times. The rearrangement uses TRBV6-6 and TRBJ2-1; 7 bases are a match to TRBD1. The CDR3 sequence is 15 residues long. J gave up 4 bases and V 8 bases, and 11 bases lay outside the gene matches. Per the germline V gene, CDR1 is MNHNY and CDR2 is SVGAGI (reference sequence). CDR3 DNA: TGTGCCAGCTGCTGGAGTCAGGGGGTATACAATGAGCAGTTCTTC. It codes for CASCWSQGVYNEQFF.

This clonotype came up many times. The chain combines TRBV29-1 with TRBJ2-1; D ambiguous. The CDR3 spans 11 residues. Germline V CDR1 and CDR2: SQVTM, ANQGSEA. V lost 7 bases and J 5 bases, leaving 9 bases between the germline ends. The CDR3 nucleotides are TGCAGCGCCACCCTCCACAATGAGCAGTTCTTC. This encodes CSATLHNEQFF.

This clonotype was detected a few times. This chain connects TRBV3-1 to TRBJ2-1, with a weak D call TRBD2 (6 bases). The CDR3 is 18 amino acids. Trimming cost V 5 bases and J 5 bases, with 25 bases left between them. Germline-derived CDR1 and CDR2 are LGHDT and YNNKEL (reference sequence). The CDR3 loop is CASSYIEHTSSDDNEQFF. CDR3 DNA: TGTGCCAGCAGCTACATCGAGCACACTAGCAGCGACGACAATGAGCAGTTCTTC.

The chain uses TRBV18 and TRBJ2-7; the D gene is possibly TRBD1 (5 bases). Germline V gives CDR1 KGHSH, CDR2 LQKENI. V gave up 2 bases and J gave up 4 bases, with 6 bases separating them. This CDR3 comprises 12 residues. The CDR3 protein is CASSPKGYEQYF. For the CDR3, the DNA is TGTGCCAGCTCACCAAAGGGGTACGAGCAGTACTTC.

A few counts support this clonotype. This rearrangement joins TRBV29-1 to TRBJ2-2; D possibly uses TRBD1 or TRBD2 (5 bases each). V lost 7 bases, J lost 4 bases, and 13 bases lay in between. Germline CDR1 reads SQVTM; CDR2 reads ANQGSEA. CDR3 length equals 13 residues. The CDR3 DNA sequence: TGCAGCGGATGGGACGGACTCACCGGGGAGCTGTTTTTT. Its protein is CSGWDGLTGELFF.

The chain employs TRBV4-1 and TRBJ2-7, with 8 bases aligning to TRBD2. The CDR3 loop spans 17 amino acids. In germline, CDR1 is MGHRA, CDR2 YSYEKL. After removal of 4 bases from V and 1 base from J, the junction contained 12 bases not matched to a gene. DNA of the CDR3: TGCGCCAGCAGCCCGTTCCGGGAGGGCTACGAATCCTACGAGCAGTACTTC. The encoded protein is CASSPFREGYESYEQYF.

The V and J genes are TRBV7-9 and TRBJ2-7; 8 positions agree with TRBD2. The germline CDR1 and CDR2 sequences are SEHNR and FQNEAQ (reference sequence). V gave up 1 base and J gave up 5 bases; unmatched junction bases: 7. The CDR3 has 15 residues. The CDR3 spells CASSLVTGGPNEQYF. The CDR3 coding sequence is TGTGCCAGCAGCTTAGTCACGGGAGGGCCAAACGAGCAGTACTTC.

The rearrangement uses TRBV7-8 and TRBJ1-1; D is uncertain. Germline V gene lookup returns CDR1 SGHVS and CDR2 FQNEAQ. Between the trimmed V and J ends, which lost 8 bases and 1 base, there was a span of 11 bases. The CDR3 contains 13 residues. This CDR3 is CASVEGWNTEAFF. DNA of the CDR3: TGTGCCAGCGTCGAGGGTTGGAACACTGAAGCTTTCTTT.

In this sample, this clonotype turned up many times. The chain combines TRBV20-1 with TRBJ2-1; TRBD2 matches at 8 bases. Trimming removed 6 bases from V and 0 bases from J; junction bases left unmatched: 10. This CDR3 contains 16 residues. Germline CDR1 is DFQATT and CDR2 is SNEGSKA (reference sequence). This chain's CDR3 is CSALTERGSSYNEQFF. The CDR3 DNA is TGCAGTGCCCTAACGGAGCGGGGGAGCTCCTACAATGAGCAGTTCTTC.

The CDR3 protein is CASPAAKSPSYNEQFF. In DNA form, the CDR3 reads TGTGCCAGCCCCGCGGCAAAGAGCCCCTCCTACAATGAGCAGTTCTTC. The V gene is TRBV9, the J gene TRBJ2-1; D gene uncertain. The CDR3 is 16 amino acids. The V end was cut by 7 bases, the J end by 0 bases, with 17 bases between. Germline loops: CDR1 SGDLS, CDR2 YYNGEE.

This clonotype was seen more than once but under ten times. The chain couples TRBV12-5 to TRBJ2-1, with D uncertain. The germline V and J ends were trimmed by 1 base and 3 bases, with 7 bases remaining between them. Germline CDR1 reads LGHNT; CDR2 reads FRNRAP. The CDR3 extends over 14 amino acids. CDR3 bases: TGTGCTAGTGGTTTGGGGACGGGCTACAATGAGCAGTTCTTC. It encodes CASGLGTGYNEQFF. Variable domain in full (rest from reference TRBV12-5 and TRBJ2-1): DARVTQTPRHKVTEMGQEVTMRCQPILGHNTVFWYRQTMMQGLELLAYFRNRAPLDDSGMPKDRFSAEMPDATLATLKIQPSEPRDSAVYFCASGLGTGYNEQFFGPGTRLTVL.